These 20 T cell receptor beta chains were all obtained from the same sample, sequenced in a study of blood T cells in healthy people across ages. PCR was performed a second time for about 6 to 12 cycles using a sample-barcoded 5' primer and a J-beta primer mix. TCRdb re-analysed the 5' RACE reads in MiXCR, keeping a single row per CDR3 protein. The sample shows around 800,000 distinct CDR3 sequences, around 24% of them seen only once. The same data also contributed to another study, on T cells of mothers and their children.

Material for sequencing was blood. These receptor sequences come from a boy aged 5 to 17 in good health.

With respect to this clonotype: A clone one base away is much larger, so this may be a read error. This sequence joins TRBV27 and TRBJ1-6; D is perhaps TRBD1 (5 bases). Germline assignment: CDR1 MNHEY and CDR2 SMNVEV (reference sequence). The CDR3 is 14 residues long. The CDR3 sequence is CVSSYGAMDSPLHF. In DNA form, the CDR3 reads TGTGTCAGCAGTTACGGGGCGATGGATTCACCCCTCCACTTT.

This clonotype has a handful of counts. The gene calls are TRBV7-3 and TRBJ1-1, with 7 nucleotides matching TRBD1. CDR3 length: 15 amino acids. CDR1 and CDR2 from the germline V gene are SGHTA and FQGTGA. The junction had 5 bases not matched to a gene; V was cut back by 1 base and J by 3 bases. CDR3 protein: CASSLSPGGDTEAFF. CDR3 coding DNA: TGTGCCAGCAGCTTAAGTCCAGGGGGGGACACTGAAGCTTTCTTT.

This clonotype was observed a few times. This sequence joins TRBV11-2 and TRBJ2-2; TRBD2 matches 12 bases. CDR1 is SGHAT, CDR2 FQNNGV, per germline. There are 18 residues in the CDR3. The V gene end was trimmed by 2 bases and the J gene end by 6 bases; junction bases not matched to a gene: 10. The CDR3: CASSLRPSSGGEAGELFF. The DNA of the CDR3 is TGTGCCAGCAGCTTACGCCCGTCTAGCGGGGGGGAGGCCGGGGAGCTGTTTTTT.

Only a few counts were recorded for this clonotype. The chain employs TRBV20-1 and TRBJ2-3; TRBD2 aligns across 7 bases. The CDR3 sequence is 12 residues long. Trimming took 1 base from V and 12 from J; bases not matched to a gene: 7. CDR1 is DFQATT, CDR2 SNEGSKA, per germline (reference sequence). The CDR3 nucleotides are TGCAGTGCTAGAGGGGGGGGACTCCCCCAGTATTTT. It specifies CSARGGGLPQYF.

This clonotype was counted between two and nine times. The chain is built from TRBV20-1 and TRBJ1-1; 9 nucleotides line up with TRBD1. After removal of 5 bases from V and 6 bases from J, the junction contained 16 bases not matched to a gene. Germline values: CDR1 DFQATT, CDR2 SNEGSKA (reference sequence). The CDR3 is 16 residues long. In nucleotides, the CDR3 is TGCAGTGCTGGCAACTTGCTCGGGACAGGGATGTCTGAAGCTTTCTTT. Translated, it gives CSAGNLLGTGMSEAFF.

This chain joins TRBV2 and TRBJ1-2; possible D gene TRBD1, 6 bases. Trimming cost V 7 bases and J 5 bases, with 14 bases left between them. The V gene's germline CDR1 is SNHLY and CDR2 FYNNEI. The CDR3 is made up of 13 amino acids. CDR3 bases: TGTGCCAGCAACCCCGGACAGACTTATGGCTACACCTTC. Amino acid sequence: CASNPGQTYGYTF.

Written as DNA, the CDR3 is TGTGCCAGCAGTCCCTCCCCCCCGGGGAATGAGCAGTTCTTC. It codes for CASSPSPPGNEQFF. The V and J genes are TRBV28 and TRBJ2-5, with D possibly TRBD2 on 5 matching bases. The end of the DNA aligns better with TRBJ2-1, so the J call may be wrong. The CDR3 loop spans 14 amino acids. Germline V CDR1 and CDR2: MDHEN, SYDVKM.

This clonotype was observed a handful of times. The CDR3 reads CASSSTGGYSTGELFF. In nucleotides, the CDR3 is TGTGCCAGCAGTTCAACTGGGGGGTATAGCACCGGGGAGCTGTTTTTT. The chain has TRBV27 and TRBJ2-2; a weak D match, TRBD2 (6 bases). The CDR3 sequence is 16 residues long. Germline V gene data show CDR1 as MNHEY and CDR2 as SMNVEV (reference sequence). V was shortened by 4 bases and J by 4 bases, with 16 bases between the two germline ends.

This clonotype was detected many times. This chain connects TRBV5-1 to TRBJ2-7; D not resolved. Germline V lookup: CDR1 SGHRS, CDR2 YFSETQ. V was clipped by 0 bases and J by 4 bases, with 8 bases between them. The CDR3 extends over 13 amino acids. Here the CDR3 reads CASSLAPGYEQYF. DNA for the CDR3: TGCGCCAGCAGCTTGGCCCCGGGTTACGAGCAGTACTTC.

This clonotype was picked up a small number of times. The chain couples TRBV20-1 to TRBJ2-3; TRBD2 aligns across 13 bases. Germline loops: CDR1 DFQATT, CDR2 SNEGSKA (reference sequence). The CDR3 consists of 15 residues. V lost 7 bases to trimming and J lost 4 bases; unmatched junction nucleotides: 8. CDR3 DNA: TGCAGTGTCGCGGTACTAGCGGGGGGGGCAGATACGCAGTATTTT. It translates to CSVAVLAGGADTQYF.

The chain links TRBV7-3 to TRBJ2-1; D is perhaps TRBD2 (5 bases). The V gene lost 5 bases and the J gene lost 10 bases, with 12 bases spanning the gap. Germline V gene lookup returns CDR1 SGHTA and CDR2 FQGTGA. The CDR3 runs to 12 residues. DNA for the CDR3: TGTGCCAGCAGCCGGAGGTCCGGCGAGCAGTTCTTC. This encodes CASSRRSGEQFF.

The chain links TRBV7-9 to TRBJ1-1, with D perhaps TRBD1 (5 bases). Germline V CDR1 and CDR2: SEHNR, FQNEAQ (reference sequence). V was clipped by 5 bases and J by 3 bases, with 19 bases between them. This CDR3 has 16 residues. The CDR3 here is CASSKGMWGGDTEAFF. The DNA of the CDR3 is TGTGCCAGCAGCAAGGGAATGTGGGGGGGTGACACTGAAGCTTTCTTT.

The sample holds a few counts of this clonotype. This chain links TRBV5-1 with TRBJ2-3; tentatively, D is TRBD1 (8 bases). CDR3 length: 15 residues. Germline CDR1 SGHRS, CDR2 YFSETQ. Trimming took 0 bases from V and 5 from J, leaving 13 bases between them. In nucleotides, the CDR3 is TGCGCCAGCAGCTTGGGACAGGGGAGGGAAGATACGCAGTATTTT. This translates into CASSLGQGREDTQYF.

The J gene is TRBJ2-7, the V gene TRBV20-1; TRBD1 aligns across 8 bases. The germline CDR1 and CDR2 sequences are DFQATT and SNEGSKA (reference sequence). After removal of 5 bases from V and 0 bases from J, the junction contained 9 bases not matched to a gene. This CDR3 spans 15 amino acids. The CDR3 loop is CSARKGTGGSYEQYF. CDR3 DNA sequence: TGCAGTGCTCGTAAAGGGACAGGCGGCTCCTACGAGCAGTACTTC.

The table lists this clonotype with a few counts. This chain uses TRBV7-8 with TRBJ1-2, with D tentatively TRBD1 (5 bases). Germline CDR1 and CDR2: SGHVS and FQNEAQ. V lost 1 base to trimming and J lost 7 bases, with 19 bases between them. The CDR3 contains 16 residues. In DNA form, the CDR3 reads TGTGCCAGCAGCTTAGGGGGCGGCAGCCCGGGGCCTGGCTACACCTTC. Translated, it gives CASSLGGGSPGPGYTF.

CDR3 DNA sequence: TGCAGCGTTAGGCAGTCCTACGAGCAGTACTTC. Encoded protein: CSVRQSYEQYF. The chain employs TRBV29-1 and TRBJ2-7; D gene ambiguous. CDR1 and CDR2 (germline): SQVTM, ANQGSEA. This CDR3 spans 11 amino acids. The V end was cut by 5 bases, the J end by 1 base, with 6 bases between.

The CDR3 DNA reads TGTGCCATCAGGCCTACAACTAATGAAAAACTGTTTTTT. This codes for CAIRPTTNEKLFF. J is TRBJ1-4 and V is TRBV10-3; D is undetermined. The V end was cut by 6 bases, the J end by 0 bases, with 5 bases between. The germline V gene encodes CDR1 ENHRY and CDR2 SYGVKD. The CDR3 is 13 residues long.

This clonotype was seen more than once but under ten times. The chain uses TRBV4-1 and TRBJ1-2, with a tentative D call TRBD1 (6 bases). In germline, CDR1 is MGHRA, CDR2 YSYEKL. This CDR3 is 12 amino acids long. Trimming took off 4 bases at V and 7 bases at J, with 10 bases between the two ends. The CDR3 nucleotides are TGCGCCAGCAGCCCTGGGGGCATTGGCTACACCTTC. Its translation: CASSPGGIGYTF.

This clonotype was seen only a few times. The chain combines TRBV5-5 with TRBJ2-2; 9 positions match TRBD1. Germline V gene sequence: CDR1 SGHKS, CDR2 YYEKEE (reference sequence). The CDR3 is 17 amino acids. The V segment lost 2 bases and the J segment 2 bases; nucleotides outside the gene matches: 7. CDR3 region: CASSFSRDRVNTGELFF. The DNA for the CDR3 is TGTGCCAGCAGCTTTTCTCGGGACAGGGTAAACACCGGGGAGCTGTTTTTT.

Concerning this clonotype: Since a much larger clone is just one base distant, this may be a read error. The chain carries TRBV12-3 or TRBV12-4 and TRBJ2-3; 9 bases fit TRBD2. The CDR3 totals 16 residues. The CDR3 DNA reads as TGTGCCAGCAGTTTAGATTCTAGCGGGGCCACAGATGCGCAGTATTTT. Amino acid sequence: CASSLDSSGATDAQYF.